The 6 T cell receptor beta chains below all came from one sample that was sequenced in a study of blood T cell repertoires in COVID-19. Profiled with immunoSEQ multiplex PCR; TCRdb holds only in-frame clones, not every one. The table includes fewer than 250,000 clones, around 89% detected once. The sample comprised PBMCs or T cells enriched from blood (not recorded which). These TCRs come from a young man who had been exposed to COVID-19.

This clone turned up a few times. The chain recombines TRBV15 with TRBJ1-5, with a tentative D call TRBD1 (5 bases). Trimming cost V 0 bases and J 6 bases, with 15 bases left between them. This CDR3 spans 16 amino acids. Germline V gene lookup returns CDR1 LNHNV and CDR2 YYDKDF (reference sequence). The CDR3 loop reads CATSRDLGQGVQPQHF. The CDR3 DNA sequence: TGTGCCACCAGCAGAGATCTCGGGCAGGGTGTTCAGCCCCAGCATTTT. Filled out from reference TRBV15 and TRBJ1-5, the complete variable domain reads DAMVIQNPRYQVTQFGKPVTLSCSQTLNHNVMYWYQQKSSQAPKLLFHYYDKDFNNEADTPDNFQSRRPNTSFCFLDIRSPGLGDTAMYLCATSRDLGQGVQPQHFGDGTRLSIL.

The chain joins TRBV9 to TRBJ2-5, with no clear D. Germline V gene sequence: CDR1 SGDLS, CDR2 YYNGEE. The CDR3 has 13 amino acids. V was pared by 1 base and J by 4 bases, with 8 bases between. The CDR3 is CASSVPGLETQYF. In DNA form, the CDR3 reads TGTGCCAGCAGCGTACCAGGTTTAGAGACCCAGTACTTC.

The rearrangement links TRBV2 to TRBJ2-7; possible D gene TRBD2, 6 bases. Trimming cost V 4 bases and J 4 bases, with 20 bases left between them. The CDR3 covers 16 residues. Per germline, CDR1 SNHLY and CDR2 FYNNEI. The chain's CDR3 is CASSGQRERLFYEQYF. In DNA, the CDR3 is TGTGCCAGCAGTGGGCAACGGGAGAGGCTTTTTTACGAGCAGTACTTC.

The chain couples TRBV5-1 to TRBJ2-1; D is unresolved. This CDR3 has 12 amino acids. The germline V gene has CDR1 SGHRS and CDR2 YFSETQ. The V end lost 4 bases, the J end lost 10 bases, and 12 bases lay between the germline ends. The CDR3 DNA reads as TGCGCCAGCAGCCCCCTAGTCGGGGAGCAGTTCTTC. It translates to CASSPLVGEQFF.

The V call is TRBV10-3, the J call TRBJ1-4; D is uncertain. The germline V and J ends were trimmed by 4 bases and 6 bases, with 12 bases remaining between them. In germline, CDR1 is ENHRY, CDR2 SYGVKD. The CDR3 is 14 amino acids. CDR3 in DNA: TGTGCCATCAGTGGCACAACTAGGGATGAAAAACTGTTTTTT. Translation: CAISGTTRDEKLFF.

The V call is TRBV4-1, the J call TRBJ1-2; D uncertain. The length of the CDR3 is 15 residues. Between the trimmed V and J ends, which lost 1 base and 1 base, there was a span of 10 bases. Germline loops: CDR1 MGHRA, CDR2 YSYEKL. This CDR3 is CASSQGLGSNYGYTF. The CDR3 nucleotides are TGCGCCAGCAGCCAAGGACTCGGGAGTAACTATGGCTACACCTTC.